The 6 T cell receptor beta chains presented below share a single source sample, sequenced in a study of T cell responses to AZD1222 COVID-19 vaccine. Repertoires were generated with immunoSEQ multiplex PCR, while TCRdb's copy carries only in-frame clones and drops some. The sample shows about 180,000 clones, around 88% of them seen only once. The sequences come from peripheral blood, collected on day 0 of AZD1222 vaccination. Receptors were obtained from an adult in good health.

The CDR3 protein is CASSIPTGINEKLFF. CDR3 coding DNA: TGTGCCAGCAGCATCCCGACAGGGATTAATGAAAAACTGTTTTTT. The chain recombines TRBV7-9 with TRBJ1-4, with TRBD1 identical over 7 bases. The CDR3 has 15 amino acids. Germline V gene lookup returns CDR1 SEHNR and CDR2 FQNEAQ (reference sequence). V lost 5 bases, J lost 4 bases, and 7 bases stayed unmatched.

CDR3 amino acids: CASSVGGTVNSPLHF. Here the CDR3 DNA reads TGTGCCAGCAGCGTCGGGGGGACAGTTAATTCACCCCTCCACTTT. V usage is TRBV9 and J usage is TRBJ1-6, with 7 bases fitting TRBD1. Germline CDR1 and CDR2: SGDLS and YYNGEE. The CDR3 contains 15 residues. Losses at the gene ends were 2 bases for V and 6 bases for J; bases not matched to a gene: 5.

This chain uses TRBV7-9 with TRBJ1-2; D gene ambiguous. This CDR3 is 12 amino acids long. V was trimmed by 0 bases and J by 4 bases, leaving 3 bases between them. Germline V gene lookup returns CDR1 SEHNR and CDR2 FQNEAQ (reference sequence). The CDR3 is CASSLAGYGYTF. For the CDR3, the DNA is TGTGCCAGCAGCTTAGCTGGCTATGGCTACACCTTC.

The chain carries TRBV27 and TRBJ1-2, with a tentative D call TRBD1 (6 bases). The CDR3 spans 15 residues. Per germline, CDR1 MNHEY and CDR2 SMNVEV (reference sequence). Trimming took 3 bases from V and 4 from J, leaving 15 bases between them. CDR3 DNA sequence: TGTGCCAGCAGTTTGTCTTACCCAGGGGTCTATGGCTACACCTTC. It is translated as CASSLSYPGVYGYTF.

The CDR3 reads CASSPELGSKQFF. CDR3 sequence (DNA): TGCGCCAGCAGCCCGGAGTTGGGTTCTAAGCAGTTCTTC. V and J are TRBV5-1 and TRBJ2-1, with D unclear. CDR3 length equals 13 residues. Germline V CDR1 and CDR2: SGHRS, YFSETQ. Trimming cost V 4 bases and J 11 bases, with 16 bases left between them.

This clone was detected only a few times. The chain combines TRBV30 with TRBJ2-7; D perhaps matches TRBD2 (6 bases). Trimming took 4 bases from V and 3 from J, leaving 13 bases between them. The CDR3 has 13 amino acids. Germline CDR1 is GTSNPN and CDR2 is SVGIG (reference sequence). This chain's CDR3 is CAWTHGRYYEQYF. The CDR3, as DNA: TGTGCCTGGACCCACGGGAGATACTACGAGCAGTACTTC.